This T cell receptor (beta chain) originates from a study of blood T cell repertoires in COVID-19 (dated by TCRdb to the early 2020s). About the full investigation: Samples covering the acute and convalescent phases of COVID-19 were provided by collaborators in the United States, Italy and Spain. Samples came from the ongoing ImmuneRACE study (first 160 participants) plus 1,254 subjects from 6 global collaborators. The repertoires were released in a freely available public database intended as a resource for research on the immune response to SARS-CoV-2. The sample metadata nearly always contained a de-identified subject ID, COVID-19 status, age in years and sex. Subjects who had been exposed to COVID-19, were actively infected with it, or had recovered from it provided the deeply sampled blood TCRbeta repertoires that made up the dataset. The prospective study material was composed of cDNA or gDNA derived from T cells, B-cell-depleted T cells, or PBMCs. Where available, HLA class I and class II types were taken from metadata supplied by the sample provider and were not determined by assay-based typing.

Each collaborating institution followed its own protocols to collect whole blood in K2EDTA tubes. Collaborator samples were shipped for TCRbeta analysis as frozen whole blood, isolated PBMCs, or DNA extracted from either sample type. What the authors observed across the whole study: Clinical and demographic metadata were provided uncurated, with the amount varying by source and participant.

The junction shows trimming of 1 base on V and 4 bases on J, and the gene matches do not reach 10 bases of it. CDR1 LGHNT and CDR2 FRNRAP are derived from the germline V gene. The CDR3 measures 17 amino acids from cysteine to phenylalanine. The read is trimmed to its CDR3 DNA, 51 bases read in frame from base 1. Details on this clone: This clone's antigen is unknown. Within one base of it there is no much larger clone, and no base qualities were kept.

The immunoSEQ Assay, a bias-controlled multiplex PCR, was used to amplify TCRbeta CDR3 regions from genomic DNA. Concerning the study's data processing: Nucleated cell counts per sample were estimated from amplification of reference gene primers within the assay. To quantify the absolute abundance of each unique TCRbeta CDR3 rearrangement, sequence reads were collapsed and filtered. Productive Simpson clonality was computed per sample as the square root of Simpson's diversity index over productive rearrangements. Here the immuneACCESS table is served through TCRdb, limited to in-frame sequences with V and J called. Missing clones are a known gap in these copies; in checked studies unresolved V genes cover under half, and the rest lacks a known reason. That table is the source of V, J and clone size, and D and trimming were worked out from the DNA. Here the sample has around 220,000 clones; less than 90% occur a single time. The top ten hold 1.5% to 2% of the sample.

Specimen: peripheral blood. The sequence is built from TRBV12-5 and TRBJ2-7, with 10 middle bases fitting TRBD1. The sequence derives from a man in his forties with active or convalescent COVID-19. For the CDR3, the sequence is CASGLAAGTGEVYEQYF. The bases are TGTGCTAGTGGTTTGGCGGCCGGGACAGGGGAGGTATACGAGCAGTACTTC.